This T cell receptor beta chain was sequenced during a study of CD8 T cells in Susac syndrome. cDNA came from around 0.5 to 1 ug RNA primed by random hexamers. TCRdb recomputed calls from the immunoSEQ multiplex PCR reads with MiXCR, one row per CDR3 protein. The sample has approximately 190,000 distinct CDR3 sequences, around 95% seen once; the top ten hold more than 0.08%. The germline V gene encodes CDR1 SGDLS and CDR2 YYNGEE. The germline V and J ends were trimmed by 2 bases and 4 bases, with 13 bases remaining between them. CDR3 size: 15 residues. The gene calls are TRBV9 and TRBJ1-3; D is undetermined. The TCR was taken from a human donor with Susac syndrome. The sample was CD4+ T cells from PBMCs. CDR3 protein: CASSVGGMGGNTIYF. CDR3 DNA sequence: TGTGCCAGCAGCGTGGGAGGAATGGGAGGAAACACCATATATTTT.